Listed below are T cell receptor beta chains from one sample, sequenced in a study of regulatory T cells in long-lasting Graves disease. TCRdb re-analysed the multiplex PCR reads in MiXCR, keeping a single row per CDR3 protein. In the table there are about 300,000 distinct CDR3 sequences, roughly a fifth of which are singletons. The sample here was peripheral blood mononuclear cells (PBMCs), taken when the disease was refractory, from a patient treated with antithyroid drugs. All receptors come from a female donor with Graves disease. CDR3s leave out the opening cysteine and the closing phenylalanine or tryptophan.

J gene | V gene | CDR3 protein
TRBJ2-5 | TRBV29-1 | SVEDSGKETQY
TRBJ2-7 | TRBV12-3/TRBV12-4 | ASSSRPNYEQY
TRBJ1-5 | TRBV6-2/TRBV6-3 | ASSFGDNQPQH
TRBJ1-1 | TRBV12-3/TRBV12-4 | ASSLTGRDTEAF
TRBJ2-1 | TRBV2 | ASSDTPSYNEQF
TRBJ1-2 | TRBV6-7 | ARVLEHGGYT
TRBJ2-7 | TRBV6-2/TRBV6-3 | ASRPGLAGSSYEQY
TRBJ1-1 | TRBV7-3 | ASSLHTGADTEAF
TRBJ2-2 | TRBV12-3/TRBV12-4 | ASSDRASGELF
TRBJ2-4 | TRBV29-1 | SATPSGGIRWNIQY
TRBJ2-7 | TRBV20-1 | SADASGGEHEQY
TRBJ2-7 | TRBV13 | ASSLGERSEQY
TRBJ2-5 | TRBV28 | ASTAGRDEETQY
TRBJ2-7 | TRBV5-5 | ASSASLIGRHYEQY
TRBJ2-7 | TRBV29-1 | SVGDGGYEQY
TRBJ1-3 | TRBV20-1 | SVGGGVLNTIY
TRBJ1-1 | TRBV7-2 | ASSAEDSASKAF
TRBJ1-1 | TRBV27 | ASSSQDARTEAF
TRBJ1-3 | TRBV3-1 | ASGSGLNTIY
TRBJ1-6 | TRBV7-8 | ASSLEADFNSPLH
TRBJ2-1 | TRBV7-3 | ASSVQGYNEQF
TRBJ1-4 | TRBV27 | ASSLQTNEKLF
TRBJ1-3 | TRBV30 | AWTPGYTGNTIY
TRBJ1-6 | TRBV7-9 | ASSPGPGSSYNSPLH
TRBJ2-1 | TRBV11-2 | ASSPALSSYNEQF
TRBJ2-5 | TRBV7-2 | ASNGPGGETQY
TRBJ2-7 | TRBV28 | ASRTGGHNYEQY
TRBJ2-5 | TRBV12-3/TRBV12-4 | ASSFRGGETQY
TRBJ2-7 | TRBV20-1 | SASWDRGHEQY
TRBJ1-2 | TRBV2 | ASIRDNYGYT
TRBJ2-5 | TRBV7-2 | ASSSTSGLETQY
TRBJ2-2 | TRBV9 | ASSQVGTRSGELF
TRBJ2-3 | TRBV19 | ASSRGRGQPDTQY
TRBJ2-4 | TRBV19 | ATSVGAGPKNIQY
TRBJ2-7 | TRBV7-8 | ASSLGQRVSSYEQY
TRBJ1-2 | TRBV29-1 | SVQEGGNYGYT
TRBJ2-5 | TRBV5-4 | ASSLGPGEKTQY
TRBJ2-2 | TRBV29-1 | SADLAPTGELF
TRBJ2-3 | TRBV24-1 | ATSGTGGADTQY
TRBJ2-5 | TRBV12-3/TRBV12-4 | ASSPQDLAETQY
TRBJ1-5 | TRBV6-1 | ASSPTGEGNQPQH
TRBJ1-6 | TRBV4-1 | ASRQTGTTNSPLH